This is a list of T cell receptor beta chains from one sample in a study of blood T cell repertoires in COVID-19. Sequencing was performed with immunoSEQ multiplex PCR; in TCRdb, only in-frame clones are kept and a portion is missing. Of 79,000 or so clones listed, approximately 86% were seen once; the top ten hold roughly a sixth. Sample: peripheral blood. The receptor set was obtained from a human donor in a cohort sampled during active COVID-19. Both conserved end residues are trimmed from each CDR3.

v_gene	CDR3aa
TRBV19	ASRRKGQTNEKLF
TRBV5-4	ASTLVQGGLLLETQY
TRBV11-2	ASSLGVAGDWEQF
TRBV4-1	ASSQGTSYEQY
TRBV10-3	AISGNDRGLGEKLF
TRBV6-5	ASSQLSAGGYGYT
TRBV27	ASENRGRGYGYT
TRBV5-1	ASSLNPSGTSDTQY
TRBV5-1	ARDKQGAMENEKLF
TRBV7-3	ASSLSGTGASEQY